The rows below give T cell receptor beta chains drawn from one sample of a study of spatial heterogeneity in lung cancer. In TCRdb, the 5' RACE reads were re-called with MiXCR into one record per CDR3 protein. Among tens of thousands of distinct CDR3 sequences listed, more than 10% were seen once. Sequenced material: PBMCs, taken at surgery. These receptors were taken from a male donor with early-stage non-small cell lung cancer. The CDR3 runs from the conserved cysteine through the conserved F or W.

TRBV5-1	CASSSTSGGQETQYF
TRBV5-3	CARSLKAGNSYEQYF
TRBV24-1	CATSDSLYRQGVNEQFF
TRBV12-3/TRBV12-4	CASSKSGGPYNEQFF
TRBV11-2	CASSPTGFIAKNIQYF
TRBV7-8	CASSREDRPSSYNSPLHF
TRBV29-1	CSAMDQQGVYEQYF
TRBV29-1	CSVEGVDTQYF
TRBV27	CASSPYYDVDKNIQYF
TRBV18	CASTFQGNTEAFF
TRBV3-1	CASSQASGGSQETQYF
TRBV3-1	CASSLNHGLTDTQYF
TRBV10-2	CASSEPSGVGPGELFF
TRBV19	CASSIEGGRNQPQHF
TRBV29-1	CSVGGTSGVREQYF
TRBV29-1	CSAARGSANEQFF
TRBV29-1	CSVGTGGANSPLHF
TRBV5-1	CASRSGGAGDTQYF
TRBV20-1	CSAIRQEGASEQYF
TRBV20-1	CSALGVSYNEQFF
TRBV24-1	CATTDGRGEDTQYF
TRBV7-3	CASSLGTNTEAFF
TRBV12-3/TRBV12-4	CASSPGQGYGYTF
TRBV10-3	CAISEAAGSYEQYF
TRBV14	CASSQDPGPWDTQYF
TRBV7-8	CASSLDRAESNQPQHF
TRBV7-8	CASSFGDNEQFF